These 3 T cell receptor beta chains originate from one sample sequenced in a study of monozygotic twins with inflammatory bowel disease (dated by TCRdb to the late 2010s). Library construction relied on 5' RACE. This sample was sequenced with an Illumina HiSeq 2500. TCRdb reprocessed the reads, and each CDR3 protein sequence is entered once, without DNA. This sample's records show about 160,000 distinct CDR3 sequences. The top ten clones comprise under 3.5% of the sample. What was sequenced was blood. These receptors were obtained from a human donor with ulcerative colitis or Crohn's disease, or a healthy co-twin of an affected twin (not recorded which).

The J gene is TRBJ2-3, the V gene TRBV7-2. Looked up from germline, CDR1 is SGHTA and CDR2 is FQGNSA. CDR3 length equals 15 residues. Here the CDR3 reads CASSPSGRGTDTQYF.

This clonotype is identified as medium-sized from frequency. This sequence joins TRBV7-8 and TRBJ2-1; TCRdb selects TRBD1, and the lack of DNA leaves this call unchecked. Germline V gives CDR1 SGHVS, CDR2 FQNEAQ. The CDR3 covers 15 residues. Here the CDR3 reads CASSSGTDPYNEQFF.

The chain links TRBV29-1 to TRBJ2-1. This CDR3 comprises 11 residues. Germline V lookup: CDR1 SQVTM, CDR2 ANQGSEA. The CDR3: CSVGSYNEQFF.